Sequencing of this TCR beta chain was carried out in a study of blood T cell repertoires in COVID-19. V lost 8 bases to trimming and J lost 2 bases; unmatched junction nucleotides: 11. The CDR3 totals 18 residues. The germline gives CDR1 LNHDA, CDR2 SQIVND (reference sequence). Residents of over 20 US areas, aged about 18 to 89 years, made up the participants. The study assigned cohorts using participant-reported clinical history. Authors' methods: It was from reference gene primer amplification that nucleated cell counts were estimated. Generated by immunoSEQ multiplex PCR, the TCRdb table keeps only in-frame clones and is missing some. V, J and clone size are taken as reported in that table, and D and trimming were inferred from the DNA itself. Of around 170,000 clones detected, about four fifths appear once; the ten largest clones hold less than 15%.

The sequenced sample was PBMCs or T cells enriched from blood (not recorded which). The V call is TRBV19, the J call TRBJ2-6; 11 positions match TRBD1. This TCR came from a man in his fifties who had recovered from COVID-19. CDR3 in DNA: TGTGCCAGTTTAAATCAGGACAGGGGGCGCGCTGGGGCCAACGTCCTGACTTTC. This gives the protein CASLNQDRGRAGANVLTF.